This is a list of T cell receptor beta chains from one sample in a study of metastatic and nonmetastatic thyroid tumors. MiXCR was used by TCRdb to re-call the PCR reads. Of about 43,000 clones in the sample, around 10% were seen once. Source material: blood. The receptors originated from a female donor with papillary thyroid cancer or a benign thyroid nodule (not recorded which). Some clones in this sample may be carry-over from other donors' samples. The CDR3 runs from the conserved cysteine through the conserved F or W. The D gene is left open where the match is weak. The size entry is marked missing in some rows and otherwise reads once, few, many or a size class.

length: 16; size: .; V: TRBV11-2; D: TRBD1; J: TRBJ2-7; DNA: TGTGCCAGCAGCTTAGAACTCCGGGACAGGATCTACGAGCAGTACTTC; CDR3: CASSLELRDRIYEQYF
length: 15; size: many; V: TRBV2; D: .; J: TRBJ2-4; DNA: TGTGCCAGCAGTGAAGCAGCTATAGCCAAAAACATTCAGTACTTC; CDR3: CASSEAAIAKNIQYF
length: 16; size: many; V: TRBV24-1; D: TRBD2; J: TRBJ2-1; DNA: TGTGCCACCAGTGAGTGGGCTAGCGGGAGTTCAAATGAGCAGTTCTTC; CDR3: CATSEWASGSSNEQFF
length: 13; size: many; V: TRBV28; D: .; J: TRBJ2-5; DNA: TGTGCCAGCAGTTCGGGGCTAGCGGAGACCCAGTACTTC; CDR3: CASSSGLAETQYF
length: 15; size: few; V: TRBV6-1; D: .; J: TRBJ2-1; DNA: TGTGCCAGCAGTGAATCGGATAGCTCCTACAATGAGCAGTTCTTC; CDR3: CASSESDSSYNEQFF
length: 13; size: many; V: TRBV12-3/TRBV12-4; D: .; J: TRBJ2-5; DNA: TGTGCCAGTCTTGGGGGGGCGTGGAAGACCCAGTACTTC; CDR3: CASLGGAWKTQYF
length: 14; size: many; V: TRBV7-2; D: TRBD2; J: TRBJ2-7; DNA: TGTGCCAGCAGCCCTAGGACTAGGTCCGCCGAGCAGTACTTC; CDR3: CASSPRTRSAEQYF
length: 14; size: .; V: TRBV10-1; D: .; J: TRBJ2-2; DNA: TGCGCCAGCAGTGAGGGGGGCGGCACCGGGGAGCTGTTTTTT; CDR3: CASSEGGGTGELFF
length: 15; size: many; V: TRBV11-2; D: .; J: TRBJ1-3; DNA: TGTGCCAGCAGCTTGGGGCCTTACTCTGGAAACACCATATATTTT; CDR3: CASSLGPYSGNTIYF
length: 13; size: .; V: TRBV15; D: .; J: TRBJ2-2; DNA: TGTGCCACCAGCAGAGAGATCGGCGGGGAGCTGTTCTTT; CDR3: CATSREIGGELFF
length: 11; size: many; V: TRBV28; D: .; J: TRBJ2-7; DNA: TGTGCCAGCAGTACCTTCCGCGAGCAGTACTTC; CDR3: CASSTFREQYF
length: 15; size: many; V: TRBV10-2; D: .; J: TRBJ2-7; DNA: TGCGCCAGCGTCAGGGGGGCGGGAGACTATTACGAGCAGTACTTC; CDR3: CASVRGAGDYYEQYF
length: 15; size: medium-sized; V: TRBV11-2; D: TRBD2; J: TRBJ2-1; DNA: TGTGCCAGCAGCTTAGTCGCGGGAGAAAAAAATGAGCAGTTCTTC; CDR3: CASSLVAGEKNEQFF
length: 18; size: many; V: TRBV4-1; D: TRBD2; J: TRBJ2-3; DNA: TGCGCCAGCAGCTTCCGGGGACTAGCGGGGGATAGCACAGATACGCAGTATTTT; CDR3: CASSFRGLAGDSTDTQYF
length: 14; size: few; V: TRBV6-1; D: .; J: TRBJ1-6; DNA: TGTGCCACGTCCGCCGCAGGGGATAATTCACCCCTCCACTTT; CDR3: CATSAAGDNSPLHF
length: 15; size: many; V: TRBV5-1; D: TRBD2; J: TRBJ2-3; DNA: TGCGCCAGCATAAAGGGACTAGCGGGAACAGATACGCAGTATTTT; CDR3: CASIKGLAGTDTQYF
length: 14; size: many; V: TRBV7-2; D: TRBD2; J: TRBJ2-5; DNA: TGTGCCAGCAGCTTAATGGGAGGGATGGAGACCCAGTACTTC; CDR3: CASSLMGGMETQYF
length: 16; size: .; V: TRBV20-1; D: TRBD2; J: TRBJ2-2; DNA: TGCAGTGCCAAGGGTGTGCGGGAGGGCCCCACCGGGGAGATGTTTTTT; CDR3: CSAKGVREGPTGEMFF
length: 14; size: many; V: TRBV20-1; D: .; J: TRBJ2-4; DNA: TGCAGTGCTAGTCTCGGTTCAGCCAAAAACATTCAGTACTTC; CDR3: CSASLGSAKNIQYF
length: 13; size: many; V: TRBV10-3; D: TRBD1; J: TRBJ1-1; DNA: TGTGCCATCCAGGACAGGGGGCGAACTGAAGCTTTCTTT; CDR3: CAIQDRGRTEAFF
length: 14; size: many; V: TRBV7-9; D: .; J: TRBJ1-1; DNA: TGTGCCAGCAGCTCACAACAGGGAAACACTGAAGCTTTCTTT; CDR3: CASSSQQGNTEAFF
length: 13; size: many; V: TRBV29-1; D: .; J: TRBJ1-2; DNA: TGCAGCGTTCTTGCCCCGAGGGGACATGGCTACACCTTC; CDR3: CSVLAPRGHGYTF
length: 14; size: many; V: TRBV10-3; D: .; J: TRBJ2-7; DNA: TGTGCCATCAGTGAGTCGAACCAAGCCTACGAGCAGTACTTC; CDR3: CAISESNQAYEQYF